The present TCR beta chain was sequenced within a study of blood T cell repertoires in COVID-19. Study-wide background: Samples representing acute and convalescent COVID-19 were sourced from the United States, Italy and Spain.

This CDR3 is built from 15 residues. V lost 5 bases and J lost 4; bases outside the gene matches: 7. Germline V gene sequence: CDR1 MDHEN, CDR2 SYDVKM. The authors' processing: Amplification from reference gene primers served as the basis for estimated nucleated cell counts. Clones were sequenced by immunoSEQ multiplex PCR, and TCRdb holds only the in-frame ones, with some missing. The V and J calls and clone size were taken over from that table, and D and trimming were inferred from the DNA. The data show over 110,000 clones, approximately 88% seen once. Researchers sorted participants into cohorts using their self-reported clinical history.

The sequence came from a man aged 40-50 years with acute COVID-19. The source material was PBMCs or T cells enriched from blood (not recorded which). This sequence joins TRBV28 and TRBJ2-1, with 8 bases fitting TRBD2. The CDR3 protein is CASSAPAGEYNEQFF. The DNA of the CDR3 is TGTGCCAGCAGTGCCCCAGCGGGGGAGTACAATGAGCAGTTCTTC.